What follows are 8 T cell receptor beta chains derived from one specimen sequenced in a study of cytomegalovirus exposure and HLA in healthy donors. The PCR employed 60 Vbeta primers together with 13 Jbeta primers. The table came from immunoSEQ multiplex PCR; TCRdb's copy has only in-frame clones and leaves some out. The sample holds 55,000 to 65,000 clones, roughly 80% seen once. The sample taken for sequencing was PBMCs. These receptors were collected from a woman between 40 and 50 years old in good health and CMV-seronegative.

CDR3 nucleotides: TGCAGTGGCCAGATAAACACTGAAGCTTTCTTT. Its translation is CSGQINTEAFF. The rearrangement links TRBV20-1 to TRBJ1-1; D unclear. The ends were cut back, 7 bases at V and 2 bases at J, with 8 bases in the middle. The germline CDR1 and CDR2 sequences are DFQATT and SNEGSKA (reference sequence). The CDR3 is 11 residues long.

This chain links TRBV5-1 with TRBJ1-1; 9 bases are shared with TRBD1. Germline V gene sequence: CDR1 SGHRS, CDR2 YFSETQ. The CDR3 runs to 14 residues. The ends lost 4 bases at V and 4 bases at J; junction bases unmatched: 5. The CDR3 spells CASSPGTGITEAFF. The CDR3 nucleotides read TGCGCCAGCAGCCCTGGGACAGGGATCACTGAAGCTTTCTTT.

This chain links TRBV2 with TRBJ2-2; 12 bases match TRBD1. This CDR3 spans 16 amino acids. Germline CDR1 SNHLY, CDR2 FYNNEI. Unmatched junction bases numbered 8, after V lost 10 bases and J lost 2 bases. As DNA, the CDR3 is TGTGCCATCCCCGGGACAGGGGGCTTAAACACCGGGGAGCTGTTTTTT. This codes for CAIPGTGGLNTGELFF.

This clone was observed a handful of times. The chain has TRBV9 and TRBJ2-7; TRBD2 aligns across 8 bases. This CDR3 is 15 amino acids long. Germline-derived CDR1 and CDR2 are SGDLS and YYNGEE. The V segment lost 0 bases and the J segment 3 bases; nucleotides outside the gene matches: 5. CDR3 in DNA: TGTGCCAGCAGCGTAGAGCCAAGCGGGAGCTACGAGCAGTACTTC. As protein: CASSVEPSGSYEQYF. Looking up the rest from reference TRBV9 and TRBJ2-7 gives the full variable domain: DSGVTQTPKHLITATGQRVTLRCSPRSGDLSVYWYQQSLDQGLQFLIQYYNGEERAKGNILERFSAQQFPDLHSELNLSSLELGDSALYFCASSVEPSGSYEQYFGPGTRLTVT.

This clone was seen only once. The chain combines TRBV11-2 with TRBJ1-4; unclear D gene. Germline V lookup: CDR1 SGHAT, CDR2 FQNNGV. Trimming removed 6 bases from V and 2 bases from J, with 13 bases in between. The CDR3 totals 15 residues. Here the CDR3 DNA reads TGTGCCAGCAGACTCGGGGTTACGACTAATGAAAAACTGTTTTTT. The encoded protein is CASRLGVTTNEKLFF.

This chain connects TRBV7-9 to TRBJ2-2; TRBD2 agrees at 7 bases. CDR1 is SEHNR and CDR2 is FQNEAQ in the germline V gene (reference sequence). There are 19 residues in the CDR3. V dropped 8 bases and J dropped 6; count of bases not matched to a gene: 24. CDR3 region: CASAPKGFVGRERAGELFF. Here the CDR3 DNA reads TGTGCCAGCGCGCCCAAGGGATTCGTAGGGCGGGAGAGGGCCGGGGAGCTGTTTTTT.

The rearrangement links TRBV27 to TRBJ2-2; weak D call: TRBD2 (6 bases). Germline values: CDR1 MNHEY, CDR2 SMNVEV (reference sequence). CDR3 size: 16 residues. V lost 0 bases and J 6 bases, leaving 14 bases between the germline ends. CDR3 coding DNA: TGTGCCAGCAGTTTATCGGAGGGGCCCCAGGCCGGGGAGCTGTTTTTT. It specifies CASSLSEGPQAGELFF.

Here the CDR3 reads CASSPGLASYNEQFF. DNA for the CDR3: TGTGCCAGCAGTCCCGGACTAGCGTCCTACAATGAGCAGTTCTTC. The gene calls are TRBV6-4 and TRBJ2-1; TRBD2 matches 9 bases. The ends lost 5 bases at V and 1 base at J; junction bases unmatched: 3. CDR1 and CDR2 from the germline V gene are MRHNA and SNTAGT. This CDR3 contains 15 residues.